This TCR beta chain was profiled in a study of OX40 agonist ivuxolimab in advanced cancers. This CDR3 is 17 amino acids long. The germline V gene encodes CDR1 MDHEN and CDR2 SYDVKM. V was clipped by 3 bases and J by 5 bases, with 22 bases between them. This clone came up once. The protocol was immunoSEQ multiplex PCR, while the TCRdb copy is restricted to in-frame clones and leaves out a portion. This sample has about 72,000 clones, with around nine tenths found just once. Patients with autoimmune history or systemic immunosuppression were excluded. This sequence originates from an adult with an advanced solid tumor such as melanoma, head and neck, liver or kidney cancer. Here the sequenced sample was CD4+ or CD8+ T cells sorted from blood, taken in a trial of the OX40 agonist ivuxolimab. The V call is TRBV28, the J call TRBJ2-5; possibly TRBD2 for D (6 bases). CDR3 protein: CASSLSEADYRRETQYF. CDR3 DNA sequence: TGTGCCAGCAGTTTGTCTGAGGCGGACTACCGAAGGGAGACCCAGTACTTC.